These T cell receptor beta chains were read from a single sample in a study of T cells in Graves' hyperthyroidism and ophthalmopathy. TCRdb used MiXCR to reprocess the multiplex PCR reads, holding one entry per CDR3 protein. Altogether roughly 200,000 distinct CDR3 sequences are present, about 17% being singletons, with the ten largest covering about half. The sequencing input was blood. The source is a woman aged 45-65 years with Graves' hyperthyroidism. The CDR3 runs from the conserved cysteine through the conserved F or W. D genes are given only for firm matches. Only part of the rows carry a size: once, few, many, or a class if the clone is expanded.

V gene: TRBV12-3/TRBV12-4; clone size: NA; J gene: TRBJ2-5; D gene: TRBD2; CDR3 protein: CASSSGTSGRFQETQYF; CDR3 DNA: TGTGCCAGCAGTTCCGGGACTAGCGGGAGGTTCCAAGAGACCCAGTACTTC
V gene: TRBV30; clone size: NA; J gene: TRBJ1-2; D gene: NA; CDR3 protein: CAWSVRVHSYTF; CDR3 DNA: TGTGCCTGGAGTGTACGGGTTCATAGCTACACCTTC
V gene: TRBV15; clone size: many; J gene: TRBJ2-1; D gene: NA; CDR3 protein: CATSNPSNYNEQFF; CDR3 DNA: TGTGCCACCAGCAACCCTAGCAATTACAATGAGCAGTTCTTC
V gene: TRBV20-1; clone size: NA; J gene: TRBJ1-5; D gene: NA; CDR3 protein: CSARQSGLRYQPQHF; CDR3 DNA: TGCAGTGCCCGGCAATCTGGGCTCCGCTATCAGCCCCAGCATTTT
V gene: TRBV27; clone size: NA; J gene: TRBJ1-4; D gene: NA; CDR3 protein: CASSLSSALGKLFF; CDR3 DNA: TGTGCCAGCAGTTTATCGAGCGCCCTGGGAAAACTGTTTTTT
V gene: TRBV7-2; clone size: many; J gene: TRBJ1-1; D gene: TRBD1; CDR3 protein: CASRTGTEVSEAFF; CDR3 DNA: TGTGCCAGCAGGACCGGGACAGAAGTTTCTGAAGCTTTCTTT
V gene: TRBV7-9; clone size: few; J gene: TRBJ2-4; D gene: NA; CDR3 protein: CASSLGQGLAKNIQYF; CDR3 DNA: TGTGCCAGCAGCTTAGGTCAAGGCCTAGCCAAAAACATTCAGTACTTC
V gene: TRBV28; clone size: many; J gene: TRBJ2-3; D gene: NA; CDR3 protein: CASSFARTRSSDTQYF; CDR3 DNA: TGTGCCAGCAGTTTCGCCCGGACGAGAAGTTCGGATACGCAGTATTTT
V gene: TRBV6-2/TRBV6-3; clone size: many; J gene: TRBJ1-1; D gene: NA; CDR3 protein: CASSYSSQTQINTEAFF; CDR3 DNA: TGTGCCAGCAGTTACTCGAGTCAGACCCAAATCAACACTGAAGCTTTCTTT
V gene: TRBV28; clone size: many; J gene: TRBJ2-2; D gene: TRBD1; CDR3 protein: CASSLLGQASNTGELFF; CDR3 DNA: TGTGCCAGCAGTTTACTCGGACAGGCCTCGAACACCGGGGAGCTGTTTTTT
V gene: TRBV4-1; clone size: NA; J gene: TRBJ2-1; D gene: TRBD2; CDR3 protein: CASSQDEASGWNNEQFF; CDR3 DNA: TGCGCCAGCAGCCAAGATGAGGCTAGCGGGTGGAACAATGAGCAGTTCTTC
V gene: TRBV3-1; clone size: many; J gene: TRBJ2-1; D gene: NA; CDR3 protein: CASSLLALNEQFF; CDR3 DNA: TGTGCCAGCAGCCTGCTAGCGCTCAATGAGCAGTTCTTC
V gene: TRBV20-1; clone size: many; J gene: TRBJ2-5; D gene: TRBD1; CDR3 protein: CSASWGQQETQYF; CDR3 DNA: TGCAGTGCTAGTTGGGGACAGCAAGAGACCCAGTACTTC
V gene: TRBV28; clone size: many; J gene: TRBJ1-5; D gene: NA; CDR3 protein: CASSLKDNQPQHF; CDR3 DNA: TGTGCCAGCAGTTTAAAGGACAATCAGCCCCAGCATTTT
V gene: TRBV7-8; clone size: NA; J gene: TRBJ1-3; D gene: NA; CDR3 protein: CASGSSGNTIYF; CDR3 DNA: TGTGCCAGCGGATCCTCTGGAAACACCATATATTTT
V gene: TRBV10-3; clone size: few; J gene: TRBJ1-5; D gene: NA; CDR3 protein: CAISESAGFNQPQHF; CDR3 DNA: TGTGCCATCAGTGAGTCGGCAGGGTTCAATCAGCCCCAGCATTTT
V gene: TRBV15; clone size: many; J gene: TRBJ1-6; D gene: NA; CDR3 protein: CATSREGRQVNSPLHF; CDR3 DNA: TGTGCCACCAGCAGAGAGGGACGACAGGTGAATTCACCCCTCCACTTT
V gene: TRBV29-1; clone size: few; J gene: TRBJ2-1; D gene: NA; CDR3 protein: CSVESLAYEQFF; CDR3 DNA: TGCAGCGTTGAGTCTTTAGCGTACGAGCAGTTCTTC
V gene: TRBV3-1; clone size: many; J gene: TRBJ1-1; D gene: NA; CDR3 protein: CASSQGVSGTTEAFF; CDR3 DNA: TGTGCCAGCAGCCAAGGAGTTTCCGGGACTACTGAAGCTTTCTTT
V gene: TRBV27; clone size: many; J gene: TRBJ2-7; D gene: TRBD2; CDR3 protein: CASRATGTSSHEQYF; CDR3 DNA: TGTGCCAGCAGAGCTACCGGGACTAGCAGTCACGAGCAGTACTTC